The 15 T cell receptor beta chains below all came from one sample that was sequenced in a study of neurological immune-mediated disorders. TCRdb re-derived calls from the 5' RACE reads in MiXCR, one entry per CDR3 protein. Of about 59,000 distinct CDR3 sequences detected, 24% appear once; the ten largest clones hold about 4.6%. The sample's time point: technical triplicate 2. Sequences were obtained from PBMCs. These receptors all come from a man aged 60 to 69 with HTLV-1-associated myelopathy (HAM/TSP).

The CDR3 reads CASSLRGRETQYF. CDR3 DNA: TGTGCCAGTAGTCTACGGGGGAGAGAGACCCAGTACTTC. The chain is built from TRBV19 and TRBJ2-5; maybe TRBD2 (6 bases). Germline V gives CDR1 LNHDA, CDR2 SQIVND (reference sequence). The CDR3 length is 13 residues. V dropped 5 bases and J dropped 4 bases, with 11 bases sitting between them.

This clonotype was seen repeatedly, ten times or more. The chain combines TRBV20-1 with TRBJ2-1; the match to TRBD2 covers 8 bases. CDR1 and CDR2 from the germline V gene are DFQATT and SNEGSKA (reference sequence). The length of the CDR3 is 18 residues. V lost 1 base to trimming and J lost 2 bases; unmatched junction nucleotides: 13. The CDR3 nucleotides are TGCAGTGCTAGAGGGGGTCTAGCGGGCCTAATCGCCTACAATGAGCAGTTCTTC. Its protein is CSARGGLAGLIAYNEQFF.

This clonotype was counted many times. The chain couples TRBV15 to TRBJ2-1, with 7 positions matching TRBD2. Germline V lookup: CDR1 LNHNV, CDR2 YYDKDF (reference sequence). The CDR3 is 15 amino acids. J lost 0 bases, V lost 1 base, and 0 bases had no gene match. CDR3: CATSRGGSSYNEQFF. CDR3 bases: TGTGCCACCAGCAGAGGCGGGAGCTCCTACAATGAGCAGTTCTTC.

There are many counts of this clonotype. The chain couples TRBV9 to TRBJ2-3; D unclear. The CDR3 spans 12 residues. Germline loops: CDR1 SGDLS, CDR2 YYNGEE. With 4 bases removed from V and 1 base from J, the gap between germline ends came to 4 bases. CDR3 coding DNA: TGTGCCAGCAGCACGGGCACAGATACGCAGTATTTT. Residues: CASSTGTDTQYF. The variable domain in full, with the rest retrieved from reference TRBV9 and TRBJ2-3, is DSGVTQTPKHLITATGQRVTLRCSPRSGDLSVYWYQQSLDQGLQFLIQYYNGEERAKGNILERFSAQQFPDLHSELNLSSLELGDSALYFCASSTGTDTQYFGPGTRLTVL.

The rearrangement uses TRBV5-1 and TRBJ2-5, with D hard to call. Germline lookup yields CDR1 SGHRS and CDR2 YFSETQ. V lost 1 base and J 5 bases, leaving 12 bases between the germline ends. This CDR3 has 14 residues. The CDR3 reads CASSLFAGSETQYF. The CDR3 DNA reads TGCGCCAGCAGCTTGTTCGCAGGCAGCGAGACCCAGTACTTC. Based on the CDR3 plus reference TRBV5-1 and TRBJ2-5, the full variable domain is KAGVTQTPRYLIKTRGQQVTLSCSPISGHRSVSWYQQTPGQGLQFLFEYFSETQRNKGNFPGRFSGRQFSNSRSEMNVSTLELGDSALYLCASSLFAGSETQYFGPGTRLLVL.

This clonotype was counted at least ten times. The CDR3 nucleotides read TGTGCCAGCAGCTTGGACAGGGGGCGCGTCCCCTACGAGCAGTACTTC. Translated: CASSLDRGRVPYEQYF. V gene TRBV7-8 combines with J gene TRBJ2-7; 11 bases are a match to TRBD1. With 3 bases clipped from V and 2 bases from J, the junction kept 6 bases outside the gene matches. In germline, CDR1 is SGHVS, CDR2 FQNEAQ. The CDR3 runs 16 residues.

This clonotype was seen ten or more times. The genes are TRBV4-1 and TRBJ2-1; 7 nucleotides agree with TRBD1. The germline CDR1 and CDR2 sequences are MGHRA and YSYEKL. Trimming cost V 2 bases and J 9 bases; bases outside gene matches: 4. The CDR3 is made up of 13 amino acids. CDR3: CASSQQGVGEQFF. In DNA, the CDR3 is TGCGCCAGCAGCCAACAGGGGGTAGGTGAGCAGTTCTTC.

The table lists this clonotype with many counts. J is TRBJ2-7 and V is TRBV5-1; D might be TRBD1 or TRBD2, each matching 6 bases. V was cut by 2 bases and J by 4 bases, with 16 bases left in between. This CDR3 is 15 amino acids long. CDR1 and CDR2 (germline): SGHRS, YFSETQ. The DNA of the CDR3 is TGCGCCAGCAGCTTCTACGGGGGCAGTCTATACGAGCAGTACTTC. Encoded protein: CASSFYGGSLYEQYF.

This clonotype came up many times. The rearrangement links TRBV5-8 to TRBJ2-3; D uncertain. The CDR3 has 11 residues. Germline CDR1 is SGHTS and CDR2 is YDEGEE. V was shortened by 6 bases and J by 6 bases, with 8 bases between the two germline ends. The CDR3 spells CASTPWDTQYF. The CDR3 DNA is TGTGCCAGCACCCCATGGGATACGCAGTATTTT.

This sequence joins TRBV19 and TRBJ2-1, with 7 bases aligning to TRBD1. This CDR3 region has 14 residues. V trimming: 4 bases; J trimming: 6 bases; junction bases outside the gene matches: 6. Per germline, CDR1 LNHDA and CDR2 SQIVND (reference sequence). The CDR3 is CASSTGQRGNEQFF. CDR3 bases: TGTGCCAGTAGTACGGGACAGCGCGGCAATGAGCAGTTCTTC.

This clonotype was counted many times. This chain links TRBV5-5 with TRBJ1-1; D is unclear. Trimming removed 3 bases from V and 3 bases from J, with 9 bases in between. Germline CDR1 and CDR2: SGHKS and YYEKEE (reference sequence). The CDR3 is 13 amino acids. The DNA for the CDR3 is TGTGCCAGCAGCTACGCAAAAGACACTGAAGCTTTCTTT. Amino acids: CASSYAKDTEAFF.

As concerns this clonotype: The junction does not match germline at one end; this may be a read error. The chain recombines TRBV20-1 with TRBJ2-2; D may match TRBD1 or TRBD2 (5 bases each). CDR1 and CDR2 (germline): DFQATT, SNEGSKA (reference sequence). This CDR3 is 17 amino acids long. CDR3 loop: CRARGTPLRGDGGELFF. The CDR3 DNA reads as TGCAGAGCTAGAGGGACCCCCTTGAGGGGCGATGGCGGTGAGCTGTTTTTT.

Ten or more counts support this clonotype. This chain uses TRBV7-8 with TRBJ1-4; D perhaps matches TRBD1 (5 bases). CDR1 is SGHVS and CDR2 is FQNEAQ in the germline V gene. Trimming shortened V by 3 bases and J by 7 bases, and 18 bases separated the two germline ends. The CDR3 has 16 amino acids. CDR3 amino acids: CASSLGGKGASEKLFF. CDR3 DNA sequence: TGTGCCAGCAGCTTGGGCGGGAAAGGGGCTTCTGAAAAACTGTTTTTT. Full variable domain (rest looked up from reference TRBV7-8 and TRBJ1-4): GAGVSQSPRYKVAKRGQDVALRCDPISGHVSLFWYQQALGQGPEFLTYFQNEAQLDKSGLPSDRFFAERPEGSVSTLKIQRTQQEDSAVYLCASSLGGKGASEKLFFGSGTQLSVL.

This clonotype was seen repeatedly, ten times or more. The J gene is TRBJ2-1, the V gene TRBV28, with TRBD2 as a possible D gene (5 bases). Between the trimmed V and J ends, which lost 6 bases and 3 bases, there was a span of 9 bases. The CDR3 is 13 residues long. The germline V gene encodes CDR1 MDHEN and CDR2 SYDVKM. CDR3 residues: CASSSGYYNEQFF. In nucleotides, the CDR3 is TGTGCCAGCAGCAGCGGATACTACAATGAGCAGTTCTTC.

V is TRBV6-2 or TRBV6-3 and J is TRBJ2-1; D ambiguous. The CDR3 spans 16 residues. Germline loops: CDR1 MNHEY, CDR2 SVGEGT. Trimming left V 5 bases short and J 6 bases short, with 20 bases between. Here the CDR3 reads CASSLRPRNTINEQFF. The DNA of the CDR3 is TGTGCCAGCAGTCTCCGCCCTCGGAATACAATCAATGAGCAGTTCTTC.